This paragraph covers one TCR beta chain sequence. There is no known antigen for this receptor. No base quality information exists; no much larger clone differs at one position. This sample is part of a study of cytomegalovirus exposure and HLA in healthy donors (TCRdb year 2017). Regarding the research as a whole: In an earlier analysis of around 540 of the donors, 276 Gb of sequence data and 95 million to 130 million unique TCR beta sequences from 150 million to 200 million T cells were reported. Roughly 290 gigabases of sequencing data and around 90 million unique TCR sequences made up an early release that covered 640 HLA-typed donors. Among the roughly 390 genotyped donors, approximately 82% belonged to the genetic ancestry cluster associated with self-reported Caucasian donors. The aim of the study was to test whether cataloging public T cell receptors could identify signatures of past pathogen exposure. The study profiled the T cell repertoires of hundreds of subjects by immunosequencing and related them to cytomegalovirus serostatus. In addition to the first cohort of roughly 700 subjects, a separate validation cohort of 100 to 150 different subjects was used. The study combined high-throughput TCR immunosequencing, statistical association of individual TCRs with disease status, and machine learning to predict cytomegalovirus infection status. To study patterns of TCR occurrence, a later analysis re-analyzed previously published TCR beta repertoires from around 670 donors and added high-resolution HLA genotyping. In the later analysis, no new phenotypic data were used to find candidate immune exposures; instead, reliance was placed on TCR beta sequences and their occurrence across donors. To decide whether each TCR beta V gene segment behaved as functional or pseudogenic, an earlier analysis of approximately 620 of the donors relied on high-throughput TCR beta sequencing. Alongside the repertoire data, information on donor age, sex, ethnicity and CMV serostatus was compiled. A later genetic analysis used genome-wide SNP genotypes for about three fifths of the 666 donors, treating that subset as a discovery cohort. Every repertoire in the discovery cohort had been generated on one and the same sequencing platform. Class I and class II HLA loci were covered by the typing at four-digit resolution. The number of typed donors differed by locus: about 620-630 for A, B, C, DRB1 and DQB1; 522 for DQA1; 606 for DPA1; and some 450 for DPB1. Because of strong linkage in the cohort, roughly five DR-DQ haplotypes were treated as single units for association and clustering. On average, roughly 250,000 unique TCR beta nucleotide sequences were sequenced per donor among 300 to 500 genotyped donors of the cohort, with roughly 18% of those sequences being non-productive.

General conclusions and limits of the study: A further reported finding was that TCR beta sequences accurately predicted the HLA-A and HLA-B alleles for most subjects in the first cohort. A later analysis found that HLA-associated TCR beta chains were more clonally expanded and had lower generation probabilities than equally common non-associated chains. In a later genetic analysis, a missense DCLRE1C variant was associated with V-gene and J-gene trimming of TCR beta chains, and the association was replicated in an independent cohort. In vitro tests confirmed that three of the cytomegalovirus-associated TCR beta chains recognize cytomegalovirus antigens. Compared with the approximately 700-donor mean, donors in an Asian-associated ancestry cluster had fewer N-insertions in productive TCRs, according to a later genetic analysis. The classifier was reported to diagnose cytomegalovirus status with high specificity and sensitivity in both the original cohort and the validation cohort. In an earlier analysis of fewer than 750 of the donors, most TCR beta V segments were observed in productive rearrangements about 87% or about 30% of the time, broadly matching IMGT annotations. Most TCR sequences were seen in very few donors, while some public TCRs were found in many individuals. Because counts were too low, 15 or so rarely observed V segments, including chromosome 9 orphons, were excluded from the earlier analysis of several hundred of the donors. According to a later analysis, most CMV-associated TCR beta chains appeared to be HLA-restricted, and the HLA associations seemed to be driven largely by CMV exposure. According to a later analysis, TCR association rates differed among HLA loci, with DRB1 alleles showing the most associated TCRs and HLA-C alleles showing the fewest. A total of 150 or so TCR beta chains were listed by the study as associated with cytomegalovirus. The cohort was sequenced for TCR beta chains only, and without alpha or paired-chain data the features that could be detected were limited. Because HLA typing was missing for some donors at each locus, association tests included only the typed subset. The only immune exposure information available for the cohort was CMV serostatus. In a later analysis, several top co-occurrence clusters were reported to appear linked to parvovirus B19, influenza, CMV and Epstein-Barr virus. The 87-base-pair reads could not distinguish some IMGT-functional V segments, including TRBV6-2 and TRBV6-3, so those segments were excluded. The presence/absence analyses assumed that sequencing depth was roughly uniform across donors, and that assumption may not be true. In a later analysis, 16,951 TCR beta sequences were associated with specific HLA alleles at a false discovery rate of 0.05. Strong co-occurrence of HLA alleles, especially DR and DQ, made assigning TCR associations to individual alleles difficult. Correlated functional status among segregating V segments might be attributable to linkage disequilibrium, but an unknown experimental factor could not be ruled out. A group of highly shared sequence variants was considered likely to be a technical artifact of the sequencing pipeline. The authors suggested that the approach could potentially be extended to other disease states and immunological phenotypes.

Libraries came from the immunoSEQ multiplex PCR assay. For the multiplex PCR, a mixture combining 60 forward primers for TCR Vbeta segments and 13 reverse primers for TCR Jbeta segments was used. Amplification of the CDR3 region of rearranged TCR beta genes was performed with a multiplex PCR assay on genomic DNA. On the Illumina HiSeq System, the amplified TCR beta libraries were sequenced as 87-base-pair reads. The paper's processing steps were these. A later analysis counted about 80 million unique TCR beta chains across the approximately 700 repertoires, and approximately 11 million of these chains were shared by at least two donors. Raw reads were error-corrected and collapsed into unique sequences with a nearest-neighbor algorithm that merged closely related sequences to remove PCR and sequencing errors. To assign V, D and J gene segments, CDR3 sequences were aligned to IMGT reference sequences. For a sequence to be retained, a match of at least six nucleotides was required to both a V gene segment and a J gene segment. A rearrangement counted as productive if the CDR3 had no stop codons and remained in frame with V and J, and every other rearrangement counted as non-productive. Following IMGT convention, CDR3 was defined as the stretch from the second conserved V-encoded cysteine to the conserved J-encoded phenylalanine. The earlier analysis of about 570 of the donors excluded any sequence lacking an unambiguous match to a single V gene segment. In an earlier analysis of almost 600 of the donors, a V segment was called functional when productive rearrangements were above 56.7%, and segregating when the standard deviation between donors exceeded 5%. A statistical classification framework was built to diagnose cytomegalovirus status from the catalog of TCR beta chain sequences. V and J gene assignment, in a later analysis, came from comparing TCR nucleotide sequences with IMGT/GENE-DB human TR gene sequences. In a later analysis, CDR3 sequences and most-parsimonious VDJ recombination scenarios were assigned using the TCRdist pipeline. In a later analysis, every TCR beta chain was defined by the combination of its CDR3 amino acid sequence and its V-gene family, and reads without a unique V-gene family were dropped. As a way to deal with suspected cross-contamination and a sequencing artifact, a later analysis dropped over 550 nucleotide sequences that were highly shared and had low generation probability. In a later analysis, a clonal expansion index for each public chain was calculated from normalized within-repertoire ranks of inferred template counts. Generation probabilities in a later analysis came from a VDJ recombination model fitted to out-of-frame rearrangements, and those results were checked against IGoR. Hypergeometric tests were used in a later analysis to score TCR-TCR, TCR-HLA and TCR-CMV co-occurrence, with a repertoire-size bias correction applied to the TCR pairs. In a later analysis, false discovery rates were estimated by permuting HLA or CMV assignments 20 times. In a later analysis, co-occurring TCRs were grouped using DBSCAN, and TCRdist sequence similarity was added for clustering within HLA-allele-positive subsets. Repertoires with fewer than 30,000 or more than 120,000 public chains, plus five repertoires with anomalous nucleotide sharing, were excluded from co-occurrence clustering. Drawn from immuneACCESS, this table holds only the in-frame rearrangements with V and J called that TCRdb kept. Clones are partly lost; checked studies trace under half to an unresolved V gene and leave the rest unexplained. V, J and clone size derive from that table, while D and trimming were established from the DNA sequence. The sample yields fewer than 150,000 clones; around 77% were counted once. Together, the top ten hold around 1.2% of the sample.

The cohort consisted of approximately 690 healthy bone marrow donors. All cohort members were sampled while nominally healthy, although unrecorded immune exposures were likely present. The donor tested CMV seronegative, placing the donor among the roughly 350 seronegative members of the cohort. A peripheral blood sample was collected from each donor, and TCR beta sequencing was performed on peripheral blood mononuclear cells. Genomic DNA extraction from the blood cell samples was performed with the Qiagen DNeasy Blood Extraction Kit. V loses 3 bases of germline sequence and J loses 2 bases, and the interval between the two ends is 10 bases. Counted from cysteine to phenylalanine, this CDR3 has 13 amino acids. The sequence is cut down to CDR3 DNA, 39 bases in frame from base 1. For CDR1 and CDR2, the germline V gene lists SQVTM and ANQGSEA.

The rearrangement joined TRBV29-1 to TRBJ2-5; the D segment could be TRBD2, given 5 matching bases. This TCR was sampled from a man between 50 and 59 years old in good health and CMV-seronegative. Sequencing input: PBMCs. The encoded CDR3 is CSVDHGDQETQYF. The nucleotides read TGCAGCGTTGACCACGGGGATCAAGAGACCCAGTACTTC.